One sample yielded the 24 T cell receptor beta chains listed below, sequenced in a study of post-analysis software for immune sequencing data. Study outcomes and limitations: Five TRBV segments were significantly more frequent in patients than in controls. TRBV5-6, TRBV5-1 and TRBV20-1 were among these segments.

No antigens are known for them. Every TCR beta cDNA library bore unique molecular identifiers. TCRdb itself ran the PCR reads through MiXCR, one entry per CDR3 protein. The repertoire holds about 620,000 distinct CDR3 sequences, with roughly 40% as singletons. Sequencing was performed on blood. Source of these receptors: a girl under 18 with multiple sclerosis.

The chain uses TRBV20-1 and TRBJ2-7; possible D gene TRBD1, 6 bases. There are 14 residues in the CDR3. Trimming removed 3 bases from V and 0 bases from J, with 12 bases in between. Germline V gene data show CDR1 as DFQATT and CDR2 as SNEGSKA (reference sequence). The CDR3 coding sequence is TGCAGTGCTAGGAGGCAAGGGGGCTCCTACGAGCAGTACTTC. Its translation: CSARRQGGSYEQYF.

This chain joins TRBV4-1 and TRBJ2-1; 7 bases agree with TRBD1. The CDR3 extends over 16 amino acids. The germline V gene encodes CDR1 MGHRA and CDR2 YSYEKL. The ends lost 1 base at V and 2 bases at J; junction bases unmatched: 5. The CDR3 DNA reads TGCGCCAGCAGCCAAGTAGTAGGGGGCACCTACAATGAGCAGTTCTTC. It is translated as CASSQVVGGTYNEQFF.

This clonotype was observed a few times. The chain has TRBV20-1 and TRBJ2-3; TRBD2 matches 12 bases. CDR3 length: 16 amino acids. The germline V gene has CDR1 DFQATT and CDR2 SNEGSKA (reference sequence). V was clipped by 1 base and J by 5 bases; unmatched bases: 7. The CDR3: CSARGPLAGGRDTQYF. CDR3 nucleotides: TGCAGTGCTAGAGGTCCCCTAGCGGGGGGGCGAGATACGCAGTATTTT.

In this sample, this clonotype turned up many times. The rearrangement uses TRBV12-3 or TRBV12-4 and TRBJ2-1, with 7 bases fitting TRBD2. The CDR3 length is 16 residues. Germline trimming cut 4 bases from V and 8 bases from J; bases unmatched to any gene: 14. CDR3 in amino acids: CASSSYVGGLLDEQFF. The CDR3 nucleotides are TGTGCCAGCAGTTCGTATGTGGGGGGACTACTCGATGAGCAGTTCTTC.

In this sample, this clonotype turned up a few times. J is TRBJ2-4 and V is TRBV6-5; D may be TRBD1 (6 bases). V was pared by 2 bases and J by 0 bases, with 11 bases between. The germline gives CDR1 MNHEY, CDR2 SVGAGI. The CDR3 extends over 16 amino acids. The DNA of the CDR3 is TGTGCCAGCAGTTACCACAGGGAGCTAGCCAAAAACATTCAGTACTTC. Protein: CASSYHRELAKNIQYF.

The rearrangement uses TRBV4-1 and TRBJ1-5, with D possibly being TRBD1 (6 bases). The CDR3 has 15 residues. Per germline, CDR1 MGHRA and CDR2 YSYEKL. V dropped 6 bases and J dropped 1 base, with 13 bases sitting between them. CDR3 DNA: TGCGCCAGCAGTTCCAGGGGAGAGAGCAATCAGCCCCAGCATTTT. This sequence encodes CASSSRGESNQPQHF.

This clonotype showed up many times. The chain employs TRBV10-3 and TRBJ1-1, with 8 nucleotides matching TRBD1. This CDR3 contains 16 residues. V gave up 8 bases and J gave up 3 bases; unmatched junction bases: 14. CDR1 ENHRY and CDR2 SYGVKD come from the germline V gene. The CDR3, as DNA: TGTGCCATCTCGACAGGGGCCTCTCGGTTTGACACTGAAGCTTTCTTT. This encodes CAISTGASRFDTEAFF.

J is TRBJ2-1 and V is TRBV3-1; the match to TRBD2 covers 12 bases. This CDR3 region has 18 residues. Germline V gene lookup returns CDR1 LGHDT and CDR2 YNNKEL (reference sequence). Losses at the gene ends were 4 bases for V and 0 bases for J; bases not matched to a gene: 7. This chain's CDR3 is CASSPRLAGDISYNEQFF. The CDR3 DNA reads TGTGCCAGCAGCCCACGACTAGCGGGAGACATCTCCTACAATGAGCAGTTCTTC.

The chain recombines TRBV2 with TRBJ1-1; D unresolved. CDR1 and CDR2 (germline): SNHLY, FYNNEI. Trimming left V 4 bases short and J 11 bases short, with 14 bases between. The CDR3 contains 12 residues. CDR3 residues: CASSANGGRAFF. The CDR3 region has the DNA TGTGCCAGCAGTGCCAACGGAGGTCGGGCTTTCTTT.

The CDR3 loop is CSVWTTARTDTQYF. CDR3 coding DNA: TGCAGCGTGTGGACAACCGCTCGCACAGATACGCAGTATTTT. This chain connects TRBV29-1 to TRBJ2-3; the D gene is possibly TRBD1 (5 bases). Deletions cut 6 bases from V and 1 base from J, with 14 bases between. This CDR3 is built from 14 residues. Germline assignment: CDR1 SQVTM and CDR2 ANQGSEA.

The table lists this clonotype with a few counts. J is TRBJ2-7 and V is TRBV24-1; D is undetermined. This CDR3 contains 13 residues. In germline, CDR1 is KGHDR, CDR2 SFDVKD. Between the trimmed V and J ends, which lost 4 bases and 2 bases, there was a span of 8 bases. In nucleotides, the CDR3 is TGTGCCACCAGTGAGGGCTCCGCCTACGAGCAGTACTTC. Protein: CATSEGSAYEQYF.

The chain carries TRBV12-3 or TRBV12-4 and TRBJ2-5; 8 nucleotides match TRBD1. V dropped 5 bases and J dropped 4; count of bases not matched to a gene: 6. The CDR3 length is 14 residues. The CDR3 DNA reads TGTGCCAGCAGTGGGGACAGGTCATTAGAGACCCAGTACTTC. Its protein product is CASSGDRSLETQYF.

This clonotype has more than one count but fewer than ten. The chain couples TRBV29-1 to TRBJ2-5; D gene unclear. Trimming cost V 7 bases and J 2 bases, with 11 bases left between them. The CDR3 extends over 12 amino acids. Germline CDR1 SQVTM, CDR2 ANQGSEA. The CDR3 here is CSALGDQETQYF. The DNA of the CDR3 is TGCAGCGCCCTTGGGGATCAAGAGACCCAGTACTTC.

About this clonotype: Given a much more abundant clone one base away, this may be a read error. The chain combines TRBV6-4 with TRBJ2-3; 10 nucleotides align to TRBD2. The CDR3 is made up of 15 amino acids. From germline, CDR1 is MRHNA and CDR2 SNTAGT. V gave up 2 bases and J gave up 2 bases; unmatched junction bases: 1. CDR3 loop: CASSDGTSDTDTQYF. The CDR3 DNA follows: TGTGCCAGCAGTGACGGGACTAGCGACACAGATACGCAGTATTTT.

J is TRBJ2-1 and V is TRBV20-1, with 9 bases lining up with TRBD2. The CDR3 consists of 16 residues. The trim removed 6 bases at V and 4 bases at J, leaving 13 bases unmatched. CDR1 is DFQATT and CDR2 is SNEGSKA in the germline V gene (reference sequence). CDR3 residues: CSARDLAGEEYNEQFF. The CDR3 DNA reads as TGCAGTGCAAGGGACTTAGCGGGAGAGGAGTACAATGAGCAGTTCTTC.

Only one count was recorded for this clonotype. The V and J genes are TRBV3-1 and TRBJ2-7, with D perhaps given as TRBD1 or TRBD2 (5 bases each). The length of the CDR3 is 15 residues. The V gene's germline CDR1 is LGHDT and CDR2 YNNKEL (reference sequence). Trimming shortened V by 5 bases and J by 3 bases, and 17 bases separated the two germline ends. CDR3 protein: CASSTGRRLSYEQYF. The CDR3, as DNA: TGTGCCAGCAGCACGGGGCGAAGGCTGAGCTACGAGCAGTACTTC.

This chain links TRBV18 with TRBJ2-4; 11 bases align to TRBD2. The DNA matches TRBJ2-7 better at its end, which makes the J call doubtful. The germline CDR1 and CDR2 sequences are KGHSH and LQKENI. This CDR3 has 15 amino acids. The CDR3 spells CASSPLELAGDEQYF. In DNA, the CDR3 is TGTGCCAGCTCACCCCTAGAACTAGCGGGGGACGAGCAGTACTTC.

This clonotype was seen a handful of times. The CDR3 spells CASSLSGGGGTDTQYF. The CDR3 coding sequence is TGTGCCAGCAGCTTATCCGGCGGAGGCGGCACAGATACGCAGTATTTT. The chain combines TRBV11-3 with TRBJ2-3, with a tentative D call TRBD2 (5 bases). This CDR3 comprises 16 residues. V lost 2 bases to trimming and J lost 1 base, with 13 bases between them. Germline V gene sequence: CDR1 SGHNT, CDR2 YENEEA.

The chain links TRBV3-1 to TRBJ2-1; D might be TRBD2 (5 bases). The CDR3 length is 15 residues. Germline-derived CDR1 and CDR2 are LGHDT and YNNKEL (reference sequence). The V end lost 7 bases, the J end lost 0 bases, and 13 bases lay between the germline ends. CDR3 loop: CASTAGVSSYNEQFF. The CDR3 nucleotides read TGTGCCAGCACCGCCGGGGTGAGCTCCTACAATGAGCAGTTCTTC.

The chain combines TRBV4-2 with TRBJ2-7; perhaps D is TRBD1 or TRBD2 (5 bases each). CDR3 length: 19 residues. The germline V gene encodes CDR1 LGHNA and CDR2 YNFKEQ. The V end was cut by 0 bases, the J end by 7 bases, with 28 bases between. The CDR3 reads CASSQDPGRAPNYAAEQYF. Here the CDR3 DNA reads TGTGCCAGCAGCCAAGACCCGGGACGAGCACCCAACTATGCAGCTGAGCAGTACTTC.

The table lists this clonotype with a few counts. The V gene is TRBV2, the J gene TRBJ2-6; D is perhaps TRBD1 (5 bases). Germline V lookup: CDR1 SNHLY, CDR2 FYNNEI. The CDR3 is made up of 17 amino acids. V lost 3 bases and J lost 0, with 12 bases in between. The CDR3 here is CASSDGRVASGANVLTF. In DNA, the CDR3 is TGTGCCAGCAGTGATGGCAGGGTGGCCTCTGGGGCCAACGTCCTGACTTTC.

The rearrangement joins TRBV20-1 to TRBJ2-1; TRBD2 matches 12 bases. Per the germline V gene, CDR1 is DFQATT and CDR2 is SNEGSKA (reference sequence). V trimming: 0 bases; J trimming: 2 bases; junction bases outside the gene matches: 2. This CDR3 has 16 amino acids. This CDR3 is CSARDPSGRAYNEQFF. CDR3 DNA: TGCAGTGCTAGAGACCCTAGCGGGAGGGCCTACAATGAGCAGTTCTTC.

V usage is TRBV3-1 and J usage is TRBJ2-1, with D uncertain. Trimming took 4 bases from V and 9 from J, leaving 13 bases between them. This CDR3 comprises 13 residues. The germline V gene has CDR1 LGHDT and CDR2 YNNKEL (reference sequence). This CDR3 is CASSLLRGVEQFF. CDR3 nucleotide sequence: TGTGCCAGCAGCCTCTTACGAGGTGTTGAGCAGTTCTTC.

The chain combines TRBV4-1 with TRBJ2-4, with D unclear. V was shortened by 1 base and J by 0 bases, with 7 bases between the two germline ends. CDR1 and CDR2 (germline): MGHRA, YSYEKL. This CDR3 contains 15 residues. The CDR3 here is CASSQVLLAKNIQYF. The CDR3 region has the DNA TGCGCCAGCAGCCAAGTTTTACTAGCCAAAAACATTCAGTACTTC.